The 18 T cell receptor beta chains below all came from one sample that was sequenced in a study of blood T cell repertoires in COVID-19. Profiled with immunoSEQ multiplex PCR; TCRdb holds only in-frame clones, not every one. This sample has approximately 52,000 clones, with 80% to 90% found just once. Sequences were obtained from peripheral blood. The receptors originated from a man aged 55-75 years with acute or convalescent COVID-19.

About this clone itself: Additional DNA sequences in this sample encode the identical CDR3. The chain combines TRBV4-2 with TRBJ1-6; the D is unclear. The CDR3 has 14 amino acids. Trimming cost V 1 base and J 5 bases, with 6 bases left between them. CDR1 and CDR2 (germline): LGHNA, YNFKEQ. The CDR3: CASSQGSDNSPLHF. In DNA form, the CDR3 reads TGTGCCAGCAGCCAAGGTTCCGATAATTCACCCCTCCACTTT.

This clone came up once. CDR3 region: CASSGQGRDQPQHF. CDR3 nucleotide sequence: TGTGCCAGCAGCGGACAGGGGAGAGATCAGCCCCAGCATTTT. The chain carries TRBV7-9 and TRBJ1-5, with 9 nucleotides matching TRBD1. V was pared by 5 bases and J by 5 bases, with 4 bases of the junction left unmatched. CDR3 length: 14 amino acids. From germline, CDR1 is SEHNR and CDR2 FQNEAQ (reference sequence). The full variable domain, in which reference TRBV7-9 and TRBJ1-5 provide the parts outside the CDR3, is DTGVSQNPRHKITKRGQNVTFRCDPISEHNRLYWYRQTLGQGPEFLTYFQNEAQLEKSRLLSDRFSAERPKGSFSTLEIQRTEQGDSAMYLCASSGQGRDQPQHFGDGTRLSIL.

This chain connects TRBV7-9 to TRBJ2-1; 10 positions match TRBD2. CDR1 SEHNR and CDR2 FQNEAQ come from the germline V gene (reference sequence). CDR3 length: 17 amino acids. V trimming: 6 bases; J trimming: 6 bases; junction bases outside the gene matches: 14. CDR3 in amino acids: CASRLPAGTSAPNEQFF. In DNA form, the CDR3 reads TGTGCCAGCAGGTTACCAGCTGGGACTAGCGCACCCAATGAGCAGTTCTTC. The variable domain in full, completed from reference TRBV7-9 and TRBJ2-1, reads DTGVSQNPRHKITKRGQNVTFRCDPISEHNRLYWYRQTLGQGPEFLTYFQNEAQLEKSRLLSDRFSAERPKGSFSTLEIQRTEQGDSAMYLCASRLPAGTSAPNEQFFGPGTRLTVL.

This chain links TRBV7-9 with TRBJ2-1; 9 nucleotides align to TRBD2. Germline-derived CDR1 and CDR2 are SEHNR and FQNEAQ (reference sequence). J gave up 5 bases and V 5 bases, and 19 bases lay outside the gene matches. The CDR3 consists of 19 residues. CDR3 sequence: CASSTLPQGLAGGNNEQFF. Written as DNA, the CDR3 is TGTGCCAGCAGCACACTCCCTCAGGGGCTGGCGGGAGGGAACAATGAGCAGTTCTTC.

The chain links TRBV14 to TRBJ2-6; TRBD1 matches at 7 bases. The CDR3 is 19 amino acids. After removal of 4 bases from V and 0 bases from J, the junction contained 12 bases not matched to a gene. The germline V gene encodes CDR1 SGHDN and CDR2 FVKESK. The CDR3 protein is CASSRTSQGRSSGANVLTF. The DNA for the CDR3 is TGTGCCAGCAGCCGGACCTCACAGGGGCGGAGCTCTGGGGCCAACGTCCTGACTTTC.

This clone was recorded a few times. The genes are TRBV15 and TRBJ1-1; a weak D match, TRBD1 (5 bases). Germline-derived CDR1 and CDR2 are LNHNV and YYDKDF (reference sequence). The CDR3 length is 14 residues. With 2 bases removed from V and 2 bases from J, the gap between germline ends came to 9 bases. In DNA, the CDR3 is TGTGCCACCAGCAGACCCAGGGCCAACACTGAAGCTTTCTTT. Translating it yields CATSRPRANTEAFF.

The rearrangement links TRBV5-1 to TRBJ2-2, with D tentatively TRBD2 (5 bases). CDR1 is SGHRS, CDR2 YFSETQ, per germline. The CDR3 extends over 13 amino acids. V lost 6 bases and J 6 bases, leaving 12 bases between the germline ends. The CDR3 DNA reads TGCGCCAGCAACTCTCCGGGGTCCGGGGAGCTGTTTTTT. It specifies CASNSPGSGELFF.

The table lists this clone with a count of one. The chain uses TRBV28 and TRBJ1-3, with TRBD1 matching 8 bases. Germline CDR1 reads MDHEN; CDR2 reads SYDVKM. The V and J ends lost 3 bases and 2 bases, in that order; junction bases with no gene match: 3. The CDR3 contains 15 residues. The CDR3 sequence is CASSLLQGAGNTIYF. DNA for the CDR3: TGTGCCAGCAGTTTGCTACAGGGGGCTGGAAACACCATATATTTT.

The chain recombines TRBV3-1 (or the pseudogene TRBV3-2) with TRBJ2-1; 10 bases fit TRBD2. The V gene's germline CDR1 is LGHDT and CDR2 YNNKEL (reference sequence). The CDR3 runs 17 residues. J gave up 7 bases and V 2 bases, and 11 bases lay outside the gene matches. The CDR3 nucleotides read TGTGCCAGCAGCCAACCCTTTAAAAGCGGGGGGGTAAATGAGCAGTTCTTC. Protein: CASSQPFKSGGVNEQFF.

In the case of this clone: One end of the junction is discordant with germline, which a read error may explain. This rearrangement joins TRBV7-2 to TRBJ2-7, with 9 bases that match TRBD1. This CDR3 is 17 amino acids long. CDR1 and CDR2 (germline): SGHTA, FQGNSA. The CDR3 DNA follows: TGTGCCAGCAGCTTAGCGCTATTCGACAGGGGGTCCTCCGAGCAGTACTTC. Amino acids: CASSLALFDRGSSEQYF.

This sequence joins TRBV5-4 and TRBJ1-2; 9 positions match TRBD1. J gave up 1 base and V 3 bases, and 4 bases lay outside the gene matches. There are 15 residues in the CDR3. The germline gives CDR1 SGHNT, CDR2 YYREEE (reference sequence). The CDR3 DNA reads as TGTGCCAGCAGCTCAACAGGGGGCTTTAACTATGGCTACACCTTC. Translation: CASSSTGGFNYGYTF.

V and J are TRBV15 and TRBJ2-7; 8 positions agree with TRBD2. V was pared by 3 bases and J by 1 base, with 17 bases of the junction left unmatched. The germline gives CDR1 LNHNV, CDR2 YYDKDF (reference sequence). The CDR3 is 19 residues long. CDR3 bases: TGTGCCACCAGCAGTAGTCCCGGGACTAGAGCGAGGGTTTCCTACGAGCAGTACTTC. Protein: CATSSSPGTRARVSYEQYF.

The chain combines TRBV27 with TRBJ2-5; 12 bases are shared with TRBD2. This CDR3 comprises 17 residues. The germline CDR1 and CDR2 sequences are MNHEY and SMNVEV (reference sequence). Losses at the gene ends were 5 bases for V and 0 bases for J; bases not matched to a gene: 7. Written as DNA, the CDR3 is TGTGCCAGCAGTCAACTAGCGGGAGGAACCTACCAAGAGACCCAGTACTTC. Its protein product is CASSQLAGGTYQETQYF.

The CDR3 reads CASSLFGRGGTNQPQHF. The DNA of the CDR3 is TGTGCCAGCAGTTTATTCGGTAGGGGAGGGACCAATCAGCCCCAGCATTTT. This chain joins TRBV27 and TRBJ1-5; maybe TRBD1 (5 bases). In germline, CDR1 is MNHEY, CDR2 SMNVEV (reference sequence). This CDR3 spans 17 amino acids. V lost 1 base, J lost 3 bases, and 16 bases lay in between.

The CDR3 protein is CASSPDRFYGYTF. In DNA form, the CDR3 reads TGTGCCAGTAGCCCTGACAGGTTCTATGGCTACACCTTC. The chain is built from TRBV19 and TRBJ1-2; tentative D call: TRBD1 (6 bases). The V gene lost 6 bases and the J gene lost 4 bases, with 12 bases spanning the gap. The CDR3 has 13 residues. Germline V gene data show CDR1 as LNHDA and CDR2 as SQIVND (reference sequence).

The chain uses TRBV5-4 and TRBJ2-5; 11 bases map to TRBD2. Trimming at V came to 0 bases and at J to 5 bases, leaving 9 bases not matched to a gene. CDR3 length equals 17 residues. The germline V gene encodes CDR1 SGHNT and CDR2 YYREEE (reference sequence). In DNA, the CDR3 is TGTGCCAGCAGCTTGGGGACGGGACTAGCGGTAGGGGAGACCCAGTACTTC. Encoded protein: CASSLGTGLAVGETQYF.

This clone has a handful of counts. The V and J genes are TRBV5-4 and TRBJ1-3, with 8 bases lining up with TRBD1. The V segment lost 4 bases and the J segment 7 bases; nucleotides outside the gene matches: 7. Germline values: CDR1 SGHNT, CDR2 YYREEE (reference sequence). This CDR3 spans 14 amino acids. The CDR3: CASSTGQGVNTIYF. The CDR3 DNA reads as TGTGCCAGCAGCACAGGACAGGGAGTGAACACCATATATTTT.

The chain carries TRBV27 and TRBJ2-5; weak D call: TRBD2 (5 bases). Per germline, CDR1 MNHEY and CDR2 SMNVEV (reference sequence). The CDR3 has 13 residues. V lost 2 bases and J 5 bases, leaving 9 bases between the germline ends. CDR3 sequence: CASSLRRKETQYF. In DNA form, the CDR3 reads TGTGCCAGCAGTTTAAGGAGGAAGGAGACCCAGTACTTC.